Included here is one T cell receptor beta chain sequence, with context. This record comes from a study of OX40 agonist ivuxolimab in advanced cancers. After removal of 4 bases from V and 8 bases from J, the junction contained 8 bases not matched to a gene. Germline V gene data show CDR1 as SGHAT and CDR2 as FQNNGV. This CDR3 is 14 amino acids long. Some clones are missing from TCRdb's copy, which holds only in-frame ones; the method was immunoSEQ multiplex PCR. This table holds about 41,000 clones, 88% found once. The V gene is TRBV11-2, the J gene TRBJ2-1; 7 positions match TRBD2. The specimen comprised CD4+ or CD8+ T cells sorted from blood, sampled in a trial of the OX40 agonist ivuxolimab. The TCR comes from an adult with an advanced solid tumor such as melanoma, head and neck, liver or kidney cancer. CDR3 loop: CASSSLPSGDEQFF. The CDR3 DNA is TGTGCCAGCAGCTCCCTTCCTAGCGGCGATGAGCAGTTCTTC.